The 10 T cell receptor beta chains in this list originate from one sample, sequenced in a study of T cells in women clearing cervical HPV infection. Sequencing used immunoSEQ multiplex PCR; TCRdb keeps in-frame clones, though not all of them. This table lists 30,000 to 45,000 clones. Material for sequencing was blood buffy coat. The source is a woman between 18 and 69 years old with a cervical HPV16 infection that either progressed to CIN3+ or cleared (not recorded which).

A word on this clone: The sequenced fragment ends 3 residues before the CDR3 boundary, so the rest is inferred from the germline J gene. The chain joins TRBV19 to TRBJ2-2, with 11 bases aligning to TRBD1. Germline V gives CDR1 LNHDA, CDR2 SQIVND (reference sequence). The CDR3 has 15 residues. V lost 6 bases to trimming and J lost 6 bases; unmatched junction nucleotides: 6. This chain's CDR3 is CASSGQGAIAGELFF. CDR3 DNA, as far as it was read: TGTGCCAGTAGCGGACAGGGGGCGATTGCCGGGGAG.

As concerns this clone: The read ends 3 residues before the CDR3 terminus; that terminus is restored from the germline J gene. This sequence joins TRBV2 and TRBJ1-2, with no clear D. V was trimmed by 7 bases and J by 2 bases, leaving 5 bases between them. CDR3 size: 11 residues. CDR1 is SNHLY, CDR2 FYNNEI, per germline. The sequenced part of the CDR3 DNA is TGTGCCAGCAAACAGAACTATGGC. The encoded protein is CASKQNYG. The whole CDR3 protein reads CASKQNYGYTF.

With regard to this clone: The read halts 3 residues ahead of the CDR3 end, with the missing end drawn from the germline J gene. The rearrangement links TRBV20-1 to TRBJ2-3; 9 bases map to TRBD2. CDR1 is DFQATT, CDR2 SNEGSKA, per germline (reference sequence). The CDR3 totals 15 residues. J lost 2 bases, V lost 2 bases, and 5 bases had no gene match. CDR3 DNA, as far as it was read: TGCAGTGCTAGACCGACTAGCGGCCACACAGATACG. Protein product: CSARPTSGHTDT. The full-length CDR3 reads as CSARPTSGHTDTQYF.

Details on this clone: The read falls 3 residues short of the CDR3 end, and the missing part is taken from the germline J gene. The J gene is TRBJ1-5, the V gene TRBV10-1; 11 nucleotides align to TRBD1. Losses at the gene ends were 0 bases for V and 0 bases for J; bases not matched to a gene: 7. The V gene's germline CDR1 is WNHNN and CDR2 SYGVQD (reference sequence). The CDR3 consists of 19 residues. The covered CDR3 bases are TGCGCCAGCAGTGAGTCGGGACAGGGGGACCTTTATAGCAATCAGCCC. Translated, it gives CASSESGQGDLYSNQP. In full, the CDR3 reads CASSESGQGDLYSNQPQHF.

Concerning this clone itself: The CDR3 extends 3 residues past the end of the read, so its final part is completed from the germline J gene. The chain has TRBV7-2 and TRBJ1-2; D is undetermined. Germline V gives CDR1 SGHTA, CDR2 FQGNSA. The CDR3 runs 14 residues. Partial CDR3 DNA: TGTGCCAGCAGCTTAGGTCCTATCACAGATACC. It yields the protein CASSLGPITDT. The CDR3 in its entirety is CASSLGPITDTYTF.

A note on this clone: The CDR3 extends 3 residues past the end of the read, so its final part is completed from the germline J gene. The V call is TRBV23-1, the J call TRBJ2-3; a weak D match, TRBD1 (5 bases). TRBV23-1 has ORF status, its function being uncertain. The CDR3 runs 15 residues. The V gene lost 2 bases and the J gene lost 8 bases, with 17 bases spanning the gap. The CDR3 bases that were read are TGCGCCAGCAGTCAACAGGGTTCGGGCTCAGGTACG. It translates to CASSQQGSGSGT. The whole CDR3 sequence is CASSQQGSGSGTQYF.

As for this clone: The CDR3 extends 3 residues past the end of the read, so its final part is completed from the germline J gene. V gene TRBV5-8 combines with J gene TRBJ2-7; TRBD1 matches 8 bases. The ends lost 2 bases at V and 2 bases at J; junction bases unmatched: 3. The CDR3 covers 14 residues. Per the germline V gene, CDR1 is SGHTS and CDR2 is YDEGEE. This chain's CDR3 is CASSFGQGTYEQYF. Partial CDR3 DNA: TGTGCCAGCAGCTTTGGACAGGGAACCTACGAG.

The CDR3: CASSRGLGTYDYTF. The sequenced CDR3 bases are TGTGCCAGCAGTAGGGGGCTCGGGACCTACGAC. This chain joins TRBV2 and TRBJ1-2; 7 bases are shared with TRBD1. The sequenced fragment ends 3 residues before the CDR3 boundary, so the rest is inferred from the germline J gene. The length of the CDR3 is 14 residues. CDR1 and CDR2 from the germline V gene are SNHLY and FYNNEI.

Remarks on this clone: The CDR3 end is not reached by the read, which stops 3 residues before it; the germline J gene fills it in. V is TRBV29-1 and J is TRBJ2-7; TRBD1 aligns across 7 bases. The CDR3 contains 12 residues. Germline V CDR1 and CDR2: SQVTM, ANQGSEA. After removal of 6 bases from V and 4 bases from J, the junction contained 6 bases not matched to a gene. The DNA read from the CDR3 is TGCAGCGTCCGACGGGACAGATACGAG. It codes for CSVRRDRYE. In full, the CDR3 reads CSVRRDRYEQYF.

Remarks on this clone: The sequence runs out 3 residues before the end of the CDR3; the remainder is reconstructed from the germline J gene. This rearrangement joins TRBV6-2 or TRBV6-3 to TRBJ2-3; 8 positions match TRBD1. Germline V CDR1 and CDR2: MNHEY, SVGEGT. The J segment lost 7 bases and the V segment lost 8 bases, leaving 14 bases of the junction unmatched. This CDR3 region has 15 residues. The DNA read from the CDR3 is TGTGCCAGCGCCATTCAGGGGGCGGCCATGTATACG. This sequence encodes CASAIQGAAMYT. The complete CDR3 protein is CASAIQGAAMYTQYF.